The clone carrying this T cell receptor (beta chain) was detected many times. These data belong to a study of shared clonotypes between healthy human individuals. The protocol was immunoSEQ multiplex PCR, while the TCRdb copy is restricted to in-frame clones and leaves out a portion. The sample lists 550,000 to 700,000 clones, more than 70% occurring once. The donors were adults (healthy and HIV-negative) with no recent acute infections or vaccinations. J gave up 4 bases and V 5 bases, and 22 bases lay outside the gene matches. Looked up from germline, CDR1 is PRHDT and CDR2 is FYEKMQ (reference sequence). The CDR3 sequence is 22 residues long.

Sequenced: memory CD4+ T cells sorted from blood. Subset: CD45RA-negative fraction. The clonotype originates from a woman younger than 45 in good health. This chain uses TRBV13 with TRBJ2-1, with 14 nucleotides matching TRBD2. The CDR3 DNA is TGTGCCAGCAGCCAAGTCCTGGGACTAGCGGGAGAGGGGCTAAAGGGATACAATGAGCAGTTCTTC. It codes for CASSQVLGLAGEGLKGYNEQFF.